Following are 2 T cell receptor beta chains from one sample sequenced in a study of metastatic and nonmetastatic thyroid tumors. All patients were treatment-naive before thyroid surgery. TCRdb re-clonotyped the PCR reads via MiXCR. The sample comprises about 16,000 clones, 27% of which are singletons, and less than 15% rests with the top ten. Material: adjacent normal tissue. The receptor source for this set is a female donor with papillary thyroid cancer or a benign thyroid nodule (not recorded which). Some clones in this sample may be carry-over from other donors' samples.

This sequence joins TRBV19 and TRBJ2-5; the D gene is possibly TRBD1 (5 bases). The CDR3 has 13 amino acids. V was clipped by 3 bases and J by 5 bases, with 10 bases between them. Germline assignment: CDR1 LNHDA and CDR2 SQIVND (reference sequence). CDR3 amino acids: CASSMVGAETQYF. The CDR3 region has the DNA TGTGCCAGTAGTATGGTTGGGGCTGAGACCCAGTACTTC.

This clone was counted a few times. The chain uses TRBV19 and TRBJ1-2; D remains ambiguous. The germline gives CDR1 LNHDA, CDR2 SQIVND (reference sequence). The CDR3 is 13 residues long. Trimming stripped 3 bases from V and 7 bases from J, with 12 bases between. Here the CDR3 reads CASSIRETGGYTF. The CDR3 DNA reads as TGTGCCAGTAGTATCCGAGAGACGGGTGGCTACACCTTC.